The 11 T cell receptor beta chains below all came from one sample that was sequenced in a study of blood T cell repertoires in COVID-19. Here immunoSEQ multiplex PCR was the method, and the copy in TCRdb shows in-frame clones only, minus some. In the table there are under 200,000 clones, approximately 89% of which are singletons. Source material: peripheral blood. These receptors were collected from a man aged 35-49 years with active or convalescent COVID-19.

This clone appeared a few times. CDR3 DNA: TGTGCCAGCAGCCCCGGGACTAGTTCCGAGACCCAGTACTTC. This encodes CASSPGTSSETQYF. J is TRBJ2-5 and V is TRBV6-2 or TRBV6-3; the match to TRBD2 covers 8 bases. The germline V gene has CDR1 MNHEY and CDR2 SVGEGT. This CDR3 is 14 amino acids long. V shed 6 bases, J shed 5 bases, and the junction held 8 bases outside the gene matches.

J is TRBJ1-5 and V is TRBV9; perhaps TRBD1 as D (5 bases). CDR3 length equals 15 residues. Trimming took 0 bases from V and 0 from J, leaving 7 bases between them. The germline CDR1 and CDR2 sequences are SGDLS and YYNGEE. In nucleotides, the CDR3 is TGTGCCAGCAGCGTAGGCAGGGATAGCAATCAGCCCCAGCATTTT. Its translation is CASSVGRDSNQPQHF.

The chain couples TRBV7-2 to TRBJ1-2; possibly TRBD1 for D (6 bases). Germline assignment: CDR1 SGHTA and CDR2 FQGNSA. V was trimmed by 0 bases and J by 2 bases, leaving 7 bases between them. The CDR3 runs to 14 residues. CDR3 protein: CASSLATGNYGYTF. The CDR3 nucleotides read TGTGCCAGCAGCTTAGCTACAGGGAACTATGGCTACACCTTC.

This clone appeared a single time. The chain carries TRBV6-2 or TRBV6-3 and TRBJ2-2; 7 bases agree with TRBD2. Germline CDR1 and CDR2: MNHEY and SVGEGT. The CDR3 runs to 14 residues. The V gene end was trimmed by 5 bases and the J gene end by 6 bases; junction bases not matched to a gene: 6. The CDR3 here is CASSQGLGAGELFF. In DNA form, the CDR3 reads TGTGCCAGCAGTCAAGGACTAGGCGCCGGGGAGCTGTTTTTT.

This chain uses TRBV29-1 with TRBJ1-2; the D gene is possibly TRBD1 (5 bases). The CDR3 spans 12 residues. Looked up from germline, CDR1 is SQVTM and CDR2 is ANQGSEA. V shed 7 bases and J shed 3 bases, with 12 bases lying between them. The CDR3 bases are TGCAGCGGAGGGGACTTTGACTATGGCTACACCTTC. This codes for CSGGDFDYGYTF.

This chain connects TRBV6-2 or TRBV6-3 to TRBJ1-4, with 8 bases lining up with TRBD1. Trimming removed 6 bases from V and 3 bases from J; junction bases left unmatched: 6. This CDR3 is built from 15 residues. Germline CDR1 and CDR2: MNHEY and SVGEGT. The CDR3 region has the DNA TGTGCCAGCAGCAACTACAGGGGGGCTAATGAAAAACTGTTTTTT. It codes for CASSNYRGANEKLFF.

The chain links TRBV10-2 to TRBJ2-5; 10 positions match TRBD1. The CDR3 length is 15 residues. The V gene end was trimmed by 1 base and the J gene end by 2 bases; junction bases not matched to a gene: 1. Per the germline V gene, CDR1 is WSHSY and CDR2 is SAAADI. The CDR3 spells CASSEWDRGQETQYF. Here the CDR3 DNA reads TGCGCCAGCAGTGAGTGGGACAGGGGTCAAGAGACCCAGTACTTC.

The J gene is TRBJ1-1, the V gene TRBV28; D is possibly TRBD1 (6 bases). The length of the CDR3 is 13 residues. Trimming left V 5 bases short and J 4 bases short, with 11 bases between. In germline, CDR1 is MDHEN, CDR2 SYDVKM. The CDR3 bases are TGTGCCAGCAGTAACAGGGTCCCCACTGAAGCTTTCTTT. Its protein product is CASSNRVPTEAFF.

The chain joins TRBV6-1 to TRBJ2-5; tentatively, D is TRBD1 (5 bases). This CDR3 has 15 residues. Looked up from germline, CDR1 is MNHNS and CDR2 is SASEGT. Trimming took 8 bases from V and 1 from J, leaving 17 bases between them. The CDR3 spells CASAQGRTIQETQYF. CDR3 nucleotides: TGTGCCAGCGCCCAGGGCAGAACAATCCAAGAGACCCAGTACTTC.

CDR3 protein: CAIWTGMNTEAFF. The CDR3 bases are TGTGCCATCTGGACAGGGATGAACACTGAAGCTTTCTTT. The V gene is TRBV10-3, the J gene TRBJ1-1; 8 positions agree with TRBD1. V trimming: 8 bases; J trimming: 0 bases; junction bases outside the gene matches: 2. The CDR3 totals 13 residues. Germline V gives CDR1 ENHRY, CDR2 SYGVKD.

This clone was recorded only once. In the same sample, other DNA sequences code for this CDR3. The chain is built from TRBV3-1 (or the pseudogene TRBV3-2) and TRBJ2-2; TRBD1 aligns across 7 bases. The CDR3 length is 15 residues. Germline values: CDR1 LGHDT, CDR2 YNNKEL (reference sequence). With 6 bases clipped from V and 4 bases from J, the junction kept 8 bases outside the gene matches. The CDR3 DNA sequence: TGTGCCAGCAGTCCATCGACAGGGACCACCGGGGAGCTGTTTTTT. This sequence encodes CASSPSTGTTGELFF.